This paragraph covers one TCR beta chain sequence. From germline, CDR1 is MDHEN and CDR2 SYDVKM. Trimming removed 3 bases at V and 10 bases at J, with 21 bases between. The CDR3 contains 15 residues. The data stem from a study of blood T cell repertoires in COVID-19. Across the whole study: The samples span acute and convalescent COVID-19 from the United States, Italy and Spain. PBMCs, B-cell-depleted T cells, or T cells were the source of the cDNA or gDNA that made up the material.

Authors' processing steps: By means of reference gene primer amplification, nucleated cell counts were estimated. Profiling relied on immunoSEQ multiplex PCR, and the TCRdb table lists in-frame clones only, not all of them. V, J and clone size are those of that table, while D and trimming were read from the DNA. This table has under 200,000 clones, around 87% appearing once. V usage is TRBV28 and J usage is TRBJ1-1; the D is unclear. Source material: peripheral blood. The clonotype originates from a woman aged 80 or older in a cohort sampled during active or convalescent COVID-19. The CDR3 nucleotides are TGTGCCAGCAGTTTTAGGCGGTCCCCCCTGATCGGAGCTTTCTTT. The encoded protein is CASSFRRSPLIGAFF.